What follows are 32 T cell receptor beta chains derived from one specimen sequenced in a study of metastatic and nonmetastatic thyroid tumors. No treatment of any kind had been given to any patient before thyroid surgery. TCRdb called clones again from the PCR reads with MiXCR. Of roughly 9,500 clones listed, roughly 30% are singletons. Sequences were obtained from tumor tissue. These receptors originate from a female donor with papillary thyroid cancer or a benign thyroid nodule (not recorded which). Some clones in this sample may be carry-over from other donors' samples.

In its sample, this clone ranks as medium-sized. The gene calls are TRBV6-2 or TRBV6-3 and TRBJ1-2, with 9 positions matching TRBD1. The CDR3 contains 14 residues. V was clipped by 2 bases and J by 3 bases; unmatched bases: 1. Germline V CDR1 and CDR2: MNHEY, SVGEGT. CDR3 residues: CASSYDRGDYGYTF. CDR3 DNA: TGTGCCAGCAGTTACGACAGGGGGGACTATGGCTACACCTTC.

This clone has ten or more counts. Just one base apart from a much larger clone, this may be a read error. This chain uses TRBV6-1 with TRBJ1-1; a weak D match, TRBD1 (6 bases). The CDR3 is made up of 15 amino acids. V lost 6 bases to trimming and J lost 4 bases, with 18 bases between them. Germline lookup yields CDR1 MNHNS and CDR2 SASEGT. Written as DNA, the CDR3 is TGTGCCAGCAGCCACCCCCGGGGGGCAAGCACTGAAGCTTTCTTT. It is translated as CASSHPRGASTEAFF.

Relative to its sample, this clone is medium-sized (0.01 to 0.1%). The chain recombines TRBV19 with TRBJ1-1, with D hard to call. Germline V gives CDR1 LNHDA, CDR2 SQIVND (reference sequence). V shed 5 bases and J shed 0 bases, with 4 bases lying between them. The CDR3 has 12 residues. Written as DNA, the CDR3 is TGTGCCAGTAGTGGGATGAACACTGAAGCTTTCTTT. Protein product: CASSGMNTEAFF.

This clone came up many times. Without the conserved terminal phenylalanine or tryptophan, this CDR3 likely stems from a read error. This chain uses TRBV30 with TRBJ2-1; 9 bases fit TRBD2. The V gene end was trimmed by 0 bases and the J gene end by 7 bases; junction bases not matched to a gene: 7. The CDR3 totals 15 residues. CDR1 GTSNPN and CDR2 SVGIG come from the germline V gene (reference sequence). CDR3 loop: CAWSVVAGGPNEQFL. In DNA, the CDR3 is TGTGCCTGGAGTGTCGTGGCGGGAGGGCCAAATGAGCAGTTCCTC.

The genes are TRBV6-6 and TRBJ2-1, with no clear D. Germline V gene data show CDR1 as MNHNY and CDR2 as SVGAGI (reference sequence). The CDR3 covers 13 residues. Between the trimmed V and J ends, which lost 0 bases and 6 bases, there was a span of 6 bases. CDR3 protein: CASSYSSGNEQFF. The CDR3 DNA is TGTGCCAGCAGTTACTCGAGTGGCAATGAGCAGTTCTTC.

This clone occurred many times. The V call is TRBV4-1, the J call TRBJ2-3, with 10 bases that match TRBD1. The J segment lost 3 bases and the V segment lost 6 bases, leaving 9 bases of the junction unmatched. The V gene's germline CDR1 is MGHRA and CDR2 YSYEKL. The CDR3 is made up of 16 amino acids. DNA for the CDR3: TGCGCCAGCAGTTCTCGACAGGGGGCAGAGACAGATACGCAGTATTTT. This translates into CASSSRQGAETDTQYF.

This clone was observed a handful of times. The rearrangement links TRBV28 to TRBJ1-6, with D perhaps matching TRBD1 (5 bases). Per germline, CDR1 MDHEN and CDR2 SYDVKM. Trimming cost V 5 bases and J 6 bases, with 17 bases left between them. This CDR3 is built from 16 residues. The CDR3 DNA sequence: TGTGCCAGCAGTACCGGCGGGGCAGGGTGTAATTCACCCCTCCACTTT. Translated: CASSTGGAGCNSPLHF.

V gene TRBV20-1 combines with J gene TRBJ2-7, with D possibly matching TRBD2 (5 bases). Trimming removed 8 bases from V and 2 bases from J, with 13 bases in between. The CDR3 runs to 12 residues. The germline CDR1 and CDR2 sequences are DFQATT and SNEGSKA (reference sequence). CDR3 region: CSPQVTTYEQYF. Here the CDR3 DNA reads TGCAGTCCCCAGGTGACTACCTACGAGCAGTACTTC.

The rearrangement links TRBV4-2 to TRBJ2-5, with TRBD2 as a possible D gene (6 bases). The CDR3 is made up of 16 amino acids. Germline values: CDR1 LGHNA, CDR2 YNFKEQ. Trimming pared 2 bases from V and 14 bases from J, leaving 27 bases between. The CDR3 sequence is CASSQPGPGGSETYYF. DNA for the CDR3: TGTGCCAGCAGCCAACCGGGACCCGGGGGTTCAGAGACCTATTACTTC.

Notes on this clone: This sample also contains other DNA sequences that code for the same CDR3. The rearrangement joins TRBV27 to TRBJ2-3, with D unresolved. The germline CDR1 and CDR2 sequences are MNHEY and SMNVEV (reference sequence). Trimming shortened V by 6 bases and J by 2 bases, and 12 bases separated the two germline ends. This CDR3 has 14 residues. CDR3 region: CASRLLSSTDTQYF. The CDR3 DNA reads TGTGCCAGCAGACTCCTCTCCTCCACAGATACGCAGTATTTT.

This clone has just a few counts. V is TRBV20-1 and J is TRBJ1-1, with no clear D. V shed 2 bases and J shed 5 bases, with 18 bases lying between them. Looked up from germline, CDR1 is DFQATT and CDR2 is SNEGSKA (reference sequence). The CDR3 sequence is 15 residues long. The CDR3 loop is CSARSSTATGTEAFF. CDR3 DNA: TGCAGTGCTAGATCCTCGACCGCTACGGGAACTGAAGCTTTCTTT.

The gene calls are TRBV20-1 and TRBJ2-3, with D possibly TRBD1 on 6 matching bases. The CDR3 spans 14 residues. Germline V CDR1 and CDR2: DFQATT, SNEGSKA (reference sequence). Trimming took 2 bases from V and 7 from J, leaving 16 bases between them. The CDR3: CSARPGHQVNTQYF. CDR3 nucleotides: TGCAGTGCTAGACCGGGACATCAAGTGAATACGCAGTATTTT.

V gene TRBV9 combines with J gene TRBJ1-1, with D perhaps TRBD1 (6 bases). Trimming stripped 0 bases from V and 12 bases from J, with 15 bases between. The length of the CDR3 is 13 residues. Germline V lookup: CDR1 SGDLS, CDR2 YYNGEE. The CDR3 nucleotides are TGTGCCAGCAGCGTAGTTCGGGCAGGGGAATCTTTCTTT. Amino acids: CASSVVRAGESFF.

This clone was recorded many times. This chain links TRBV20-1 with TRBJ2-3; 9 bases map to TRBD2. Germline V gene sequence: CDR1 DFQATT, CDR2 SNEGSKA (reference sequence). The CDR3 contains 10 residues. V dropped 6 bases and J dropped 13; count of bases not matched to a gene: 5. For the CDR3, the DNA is TGCAGTGCCGCGCGGGGGGGGAAGTATTTT. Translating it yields CSAARGGKYF.

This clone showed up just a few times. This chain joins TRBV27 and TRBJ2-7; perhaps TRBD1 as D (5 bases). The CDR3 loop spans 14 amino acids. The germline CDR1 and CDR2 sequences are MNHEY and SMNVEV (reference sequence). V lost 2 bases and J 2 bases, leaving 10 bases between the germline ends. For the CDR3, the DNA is TGTGCCAGCAGTTTAGATGGGGCACCCTACGAGCAGTACTTC. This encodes CASSLDGAPYEQYF.

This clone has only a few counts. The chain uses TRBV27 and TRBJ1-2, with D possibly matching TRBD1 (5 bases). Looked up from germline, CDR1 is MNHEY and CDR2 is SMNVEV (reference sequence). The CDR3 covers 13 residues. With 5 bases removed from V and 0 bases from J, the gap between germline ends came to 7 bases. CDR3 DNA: TGTGCCAGCAGTGTGACAGCTAACTATGGCTACACCTTC. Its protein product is CASSVTANYGYTF.

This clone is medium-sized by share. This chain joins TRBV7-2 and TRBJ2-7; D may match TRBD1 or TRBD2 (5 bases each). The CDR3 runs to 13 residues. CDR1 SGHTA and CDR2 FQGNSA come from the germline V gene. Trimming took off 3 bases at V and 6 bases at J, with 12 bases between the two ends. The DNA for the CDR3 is TGTGCCAGCAGCTTTATGAGGGACGGCGAGCAGTACTTC. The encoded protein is CASSFMRDGEQYF.

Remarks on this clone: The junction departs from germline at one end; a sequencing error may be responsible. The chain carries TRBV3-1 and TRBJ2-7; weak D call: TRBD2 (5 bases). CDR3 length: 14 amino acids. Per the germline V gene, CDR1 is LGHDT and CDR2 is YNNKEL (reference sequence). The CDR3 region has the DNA TGTGCCAGCGGCCTGAGGGAGAGGGCCTACGAGCAGTACTTT. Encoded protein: CASGLRERAYEQYF.

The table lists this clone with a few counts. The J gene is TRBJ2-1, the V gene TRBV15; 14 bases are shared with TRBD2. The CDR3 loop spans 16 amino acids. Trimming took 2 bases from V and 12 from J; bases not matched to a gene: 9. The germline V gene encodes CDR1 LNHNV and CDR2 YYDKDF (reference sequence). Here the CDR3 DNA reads TGTGCCACCAGCAGATCAGGGACTAGCGGGGGATGGGGGCAGTTCTTC. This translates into CATSRSGTSGGWGQFF.

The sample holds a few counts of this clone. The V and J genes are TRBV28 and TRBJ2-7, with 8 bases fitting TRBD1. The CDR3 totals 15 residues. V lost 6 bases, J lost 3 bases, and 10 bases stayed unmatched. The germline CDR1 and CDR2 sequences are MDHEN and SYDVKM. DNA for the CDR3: TGTGCCAGCAGCTTAGGACAGGGTCTTTTCTACGAGCAGTACTTC. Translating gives CASSLGQGLFYEQYF.

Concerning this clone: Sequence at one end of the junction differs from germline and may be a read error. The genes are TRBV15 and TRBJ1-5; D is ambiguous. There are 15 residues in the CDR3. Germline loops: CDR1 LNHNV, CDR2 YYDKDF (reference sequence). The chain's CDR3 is CATIRVSVSNQPQHF. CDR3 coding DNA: TGTGCCACCATCAGAGTTTCTGTGAGCAATCAGCCCCAGCATTTT.

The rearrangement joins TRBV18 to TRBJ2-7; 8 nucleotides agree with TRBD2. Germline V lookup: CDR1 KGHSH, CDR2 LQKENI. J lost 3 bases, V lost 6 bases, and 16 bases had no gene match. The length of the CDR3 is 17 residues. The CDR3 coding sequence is TGTGCCAGCTCGCGGGGGGCAGGTCGATTGGAATTCTACGAGCAGTACTTC. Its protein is CASSRGAGRLEFYEQYF.

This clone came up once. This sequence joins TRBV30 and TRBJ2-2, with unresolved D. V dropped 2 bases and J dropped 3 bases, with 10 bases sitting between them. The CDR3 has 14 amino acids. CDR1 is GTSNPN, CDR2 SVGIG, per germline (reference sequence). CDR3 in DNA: TGTGCCTGGAGTACCTCCCCGCACACCGGGGAGCTGTTTTTT. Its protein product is CAWSTSPHTGELFF.

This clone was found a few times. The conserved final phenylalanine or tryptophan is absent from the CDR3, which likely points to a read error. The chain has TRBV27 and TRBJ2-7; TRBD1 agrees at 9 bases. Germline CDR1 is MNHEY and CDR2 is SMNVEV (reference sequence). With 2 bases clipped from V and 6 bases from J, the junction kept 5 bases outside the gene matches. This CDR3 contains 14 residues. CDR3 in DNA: TGTGCCAGCAGTTTAGGGGACAGGGTTGGCGAGCAGTACTCC. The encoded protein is CASSLGDRVGEQYS.

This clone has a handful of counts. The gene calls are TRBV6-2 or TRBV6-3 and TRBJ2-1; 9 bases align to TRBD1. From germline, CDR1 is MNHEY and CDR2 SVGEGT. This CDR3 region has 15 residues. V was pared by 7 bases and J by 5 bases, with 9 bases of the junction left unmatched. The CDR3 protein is CASISTGGVHNEQFF. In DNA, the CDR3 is TGTGCCAGCATTTCCACAGGGGGCGTACACAATGAGCAGTTCTTC.

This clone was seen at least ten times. DNA for the CDR3: TGTGCCAGCAGCTTACCCCTCGCTAGCGGGAGTTACAATGAGCAGTTCTTC. Its translation: CASSLPLASGSYNEQFF. V usage is TRBV5-6 and J usage is TRBJ2-1, with 10 bases that match TRBD2. J was trimmed by 4 bases and V by 2 bases; bases with no gene match: 9. CDR1 is SGHDT, CDR2 YYEEEE, per germline. This CDR3 comprises 17 residues.

CDR3 sequence reads: CASSAAQGISNQPQHF. Written as DNA, the CDR3 is TGTGCCAGCAGTGCTGCCCAGGGGATAAGCAATCAGCCCCAGCATTTT. This chain uses TRBV28 with TRBJ1-5; maybe TRBD1 (6 bases). The germline gives CDR1 MDHEN, CDR2 SYDVKM. V shed 5 bases and J shed 1 base, with 15 bases lying between them. The CDR3 sequence is 16 residues long.

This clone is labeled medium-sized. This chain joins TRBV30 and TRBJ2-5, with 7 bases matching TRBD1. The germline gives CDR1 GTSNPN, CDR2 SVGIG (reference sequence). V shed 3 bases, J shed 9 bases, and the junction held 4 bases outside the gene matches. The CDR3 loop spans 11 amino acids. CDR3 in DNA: TGTGCCTGGAGAGAAACAGGGGCCCAGTACTTC. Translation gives CAWRETGAQYF.

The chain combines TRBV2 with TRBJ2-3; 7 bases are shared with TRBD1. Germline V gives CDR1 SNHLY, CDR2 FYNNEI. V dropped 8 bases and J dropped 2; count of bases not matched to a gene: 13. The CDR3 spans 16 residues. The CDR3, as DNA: TGTGCCAGCTCCAGGGACAGCCAAAACCCCACAGATACGCAGTATTTT. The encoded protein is CASSRDSQNPTDTQYF.

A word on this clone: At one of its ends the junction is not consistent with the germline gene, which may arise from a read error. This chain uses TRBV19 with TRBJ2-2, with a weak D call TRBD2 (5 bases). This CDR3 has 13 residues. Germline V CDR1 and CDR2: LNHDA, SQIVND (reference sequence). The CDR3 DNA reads TGTGCCCTCACATCAGGTCGCACCGGGGATCTGTTTTTT. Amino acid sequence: CALTSGRTGDLFF.

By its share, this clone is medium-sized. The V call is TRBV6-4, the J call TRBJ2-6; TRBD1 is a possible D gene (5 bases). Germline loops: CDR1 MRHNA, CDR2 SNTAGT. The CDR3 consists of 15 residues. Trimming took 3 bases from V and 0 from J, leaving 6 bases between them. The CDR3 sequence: CASSETASGANVLTF. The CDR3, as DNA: TGTGCCAGCAGTGAGACAGCCTCTGGGGCCAACGTCCTGACTTTC.

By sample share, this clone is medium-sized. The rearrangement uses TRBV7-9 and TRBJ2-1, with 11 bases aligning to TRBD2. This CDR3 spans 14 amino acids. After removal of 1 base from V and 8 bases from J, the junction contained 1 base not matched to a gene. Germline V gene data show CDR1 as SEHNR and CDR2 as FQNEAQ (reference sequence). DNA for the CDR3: TGTGCCAGCAGCTTAGGACTAGCGGGATATGAGCAGTTCTTC. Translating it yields CASSLGLAGYEQFF.